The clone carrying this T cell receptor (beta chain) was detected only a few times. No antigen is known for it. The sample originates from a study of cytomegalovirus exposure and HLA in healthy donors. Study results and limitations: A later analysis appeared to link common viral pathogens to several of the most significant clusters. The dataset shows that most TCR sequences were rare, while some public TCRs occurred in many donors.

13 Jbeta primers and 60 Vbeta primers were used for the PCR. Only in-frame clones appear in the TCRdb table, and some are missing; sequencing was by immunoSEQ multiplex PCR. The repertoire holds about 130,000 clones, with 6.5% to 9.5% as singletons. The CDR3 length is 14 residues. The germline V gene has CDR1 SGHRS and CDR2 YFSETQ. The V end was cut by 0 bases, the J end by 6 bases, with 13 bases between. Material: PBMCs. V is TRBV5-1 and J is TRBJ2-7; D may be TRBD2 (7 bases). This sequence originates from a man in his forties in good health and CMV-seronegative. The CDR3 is CASSLDGRGSEQYF. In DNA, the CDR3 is TGCGCCAGCAGCTTGGATGGGAGGGGGTCCGAGCAGTACTTC.